The rows below give T cell receptor beta chains drawn from one sample of a study of identical twins. Each CDR3 protein is one row after TCRdb ran MiXCR on the 5' RACE reads. The table records around 480,000 distinct CDR3 sequences, roughly 13% of them present only once. These data were also reused for a study on yellow fever vaccine responses in identical twins.

Sequencing was done on a sample of CD4+ T cells sorted from blood. The receptors come from a woman in her late teens or twenties in good health. The CDR3 runs from the conserved cysteine through the conserved F or W. D genes are given only for firm matches. Clone sizes are given selectively: once, few, many, or a class where the clone is expanded.

j_call | v_call | d_call | clone_size | cdr3_nt | cdr3_aa
TRBJ2-3 | TRBV5-1 | . | . | TGCGCCAGCAGCTTGGAGCTAGCTCGCACAGATACGCAGTATTTT | CASSLELARTDTQYF
TRBJ2-7 | TRBV7-9 | TRBD1 | . | TGTGCCAGCAGCAAACCCACCGGACAGGGGTATACCTACGAGCAGTACTTC | CASSKPTGQGYTYEQYF
TRBJ2-1 | TRBV3-1 | . | few | TGTGCCAGCAGCCAAGATTCTGGTGAGCAGTTCTTC | CASSQDSGEQFF
TRBJ1-4 | TRBV6-1 | . | . | TGTGCCAGCAGTGACCCTTCAGGGTCCCCTAATGAAAAACTGTTTTTT | CASSDPSGSPNEKLFF
TRBJ2-1 | TRBV29-1 | . | few | TGCAGCGTCCCGAGCCTTAACAATGAGCAGTTCTTC | CSVPSLNNEQFF
TRBJ2-3 | TRBV5-5 | . | . | TGTGCCAGCAGCTTGGTGGGCAGGACTCGGGGAGATACGCAGTATTTT | CASSLVGRTRGDTQYF
TRBJ1-1 | TRBV7-9 | TRBD1 | many | TGTGCCAGCAGCCAAAGACAGGGGAACACTGAAGCTTTCTTT | CASSQRQGNTEAFF
TRBJ2-2 | TRBV6-5 | TRBD2 | . | TGTGCCAGCAGTTACGCGGGGGGCGTCTCCGGGGAGCTGTTTTTT | CASSYAGGVSGELFF
TRBJ2-1 | TRBV24-1 | TRBD2 | many | TGTGCCACCAGTGATCCCTTAGCGGGAGAGTCCTACAATGAGCAGTTCTTC | CATSDPLAGESYNEQFF
TRBJ2-1 | TRBV5-1 | . | many | TGCGCCACCACAGGGCCGGGTGAGCAGTTCTTC | CATTGPGEQFF
TRBJ1-1 | TRBV5-4 | TRBD1 | few | TGTGCCAGCAGCTTTCAGGGGGGTACTGAAGCTTTCTTT | CASSFQGGTEAFF
TRBJ2-5 | TRBV12-3/TRBV12-4 | . | . | TGTGCCAGCAGTCCAGAACCCGGGACCCAGTACTTC | CASSPEPGTQYF
TRBJ2-3 | TRBV15 | . | . | TGTGCCACCAGCAGACCTCGAGGTACAGATACGCAGTATTTT | CATSRPRGTDTQYF
TRBJ1-3 | TRBV4-2 | . | few | TGTGCCAGCAGCCAAGAATCCGGTGGACTCGGAAACACCATATATTTT | CASSQESGGLGNTIYF
TRBJ2-4 | TRBV3-1 | . | many | TGTGCCAGCAGCCAAGACCCCGGGGCGGCTGGCAAAAACATTCAGTACTTC | CASSQDPGAAGKNIQYF
TRBJ2-7 | TRBV3-1 | . | few | TGTGCCAGCAGTGTCAGTAATTCCTACGAGCAGTACTTC | CASSVSNSYEQYF
TRBJ2-1 | TRBV23-1 | TRBD1 | few | TGCGCCAGCAGTGACGCAGGGGGCAATGAGCAGTTCTTC | CASSDAGGNEQFF
TRBJ2-5 | TRBV5-4 | TRBD2 | . | TGTGCCAGCAGCTCCTCCCAATTAAAACGACTAGCGGGGATCCAAGAGACCCAGTACTTC | CASSSSQLKRLAGIQETQYF
TRBJ2-7 | TRBV7-3 | . | . | TGTGCCAGCAGACACCTCGGGGCAGGAAACTACGAGCAGTACTTC | CASRHLGAGNYEQYF
TRBJ2-5 | TRBV14 | TRBD2 | . | TGTGCCAGCAGCCCGGGACTAGCGGGGGGGCTTCAAGAGACCCAGTACTTC | CASSPGLAGGLQETQYF
TRBJ2-5 | TRBV11-2 | TRBD2 | once | TGTGCCAGCAGCTCAGCGGGGGGGCCAGGGGAGACCCAGTACTTC | CASSSAGGPGETQYF
TRBJ2-1 | TRBV7-2 | . | few | TGTGCCAGCAGTCATCCGGGGGCACGAAATGAGCAGTTCTTC | CASSHPGARNEQFF
TRBJ2-1 | TRBV4-3 | TRBD1 | few | TGCGCCAGCAGCCAGGACAGGGAATTCTCCTACAATGAGCAGTTCTTC | CASSQDREFSYNEQFF
TRBJ2-2 | TRBV10-3 | . | few | TGTGCCATCAGCTGGACTAAGAACACCGGGGAGCTGTTTTTT | CAISWTKNTGELFF
TRBJ2-4 | TRBV29-1 | TRBD2 | many | TGCAGCGTTGAAGATCCCCTAGCGGGAAACGAGCTAGCCAAAAACATTCAGTACTTC | CSVEDPLAGNELAKNIQYF
TRBJ2-1 | TRBV10-3 | TRBD1 | few | TGTGCCATCAGCGGACAGGACTCCTACAATGAGCAGTTCTTC | CAISGQDSYNEQFF
TRBJ2-3 | TRBV2 | TRBD2 | . | TGTGCCAGCAGCCAATATCCGGGACTAGGGTTAACAGATACGCAGTATTTT | CASSQYPGLGLTDTQYF
TRBJ2-3 | TRBV14 | TRBD2 | . | TGTGCCAGCAGCCTCCGGTGGGGACTACGATCAGGAGATACGCAGTATTTT | CASSLRWGLRSGDTQYF
TRBJ2-2 | TRBV2 | . | few | TGTGCCAGTGGAATAGACACCGGGGAGCTGTTTTTT | CASGIDTGELFF
TRBJ2-7 | TRBV28 | TRBD2 | . | TGTGCCAGCAGTTTAGAGGGTCCGGGCGGGAGAGTTTACGAGCAGTACTTC | CASSLEGPGGRVYEQYF
TRBJ2-4 | TRBV20-1 | . | few | TGCAGTGCCCTAGGTTCAGGGATAGCCAAAAACATTCAGTACTTC | CSALGSGIAKNIQYF
TRBJ1-2 | TRBV16 | . | . | TGTGCCAGCAGCCAAGACGGAAAATATGGCTACACCTTC | CASSQDGKYGYTF
TRBJ2-3 | TRBV5-1 | . | few | TGCGCCAGCAGCTTTAGGGGAGATCGCCCAGATACGCAGTATTTT | CASSFRGDRPDTQYF
TRBJ2-3 | TRBV5-5 | TRBD2 | few | TGTGCCAGCAGCTTGGCCCGGACTAGCGGGGGGGCAGATACGCAGTATTTT | CASSLARTSGGADTQYF
TRBJ2-3 | TRBV29-1 | TRBD2 | few | TGCAGCGGACTAGCGGGGGTTACCAAGGATACGCAGTATTTT | CSGLAGVTKDTQYF
TRBJ2-1 | TRBV30 | . | few | TGTGCCTGGAGTGTAGGTGGCGGGCTCTACAATGAGCAGTTCTTC | CAWSVGGGLYNEQFF
TRBJ2-7 | TRBV5-1 | TRBD2 | few | TGCGCCAGCAGCCGGGAGGGGACTGTGCCCTACGAGCAGTACTTC | CASSREGTVPYEQYF
TRBJ2-2 | TRBV3-1 | . | . | TGTGCCAGCAGCCGCACGGAGGAGCTGTTTTTT | CASSRTEELFF
TRBJ2-7 | TRBV28 | . | . | TGTGCCAGCAGTCCCCACAGGCCTGCCGGCGAGCAGTACTTC | CASSPHRPAGEQYF
TRBJ1-6 | TRBV7-6 | . | few | TGTGCCAGCAGCTTAGAGGCGGGGGGAAATTCACCCCTCCACTTT | CASSLEAGGNSPLHF
TRBJ2-4 | TRBV11-3 | . | few | TGTGCCAGCAGCTTATCAGGCCAGGGCATTCAGTACTTC | CASSLSGQGIQYF
TRBJ2-5 | TRBV18 | . | many | TGTGCCAGCTCACCCGGACAGTTGAAGCCCTGGGAGACCCAGTACTTC | CASSPGQLKPWETQYF
TRBJ2-7 | TRBV7-2 | . | few | TGTGCCAGCAGCTCCGGCCCCCCACGGCAGTACTTC | CASSSGPPRQYF